Described below is a single T cell receptor beta chain sequence and its context. Its antigen remains unidentified. V shed 6 bases and J 2 bases; nucleotides not matched to a gene: 7. The CDR3 totals 14 residues. In germline, CDR1 is MNHNS, CDR2 SASEGT. The PCR made use of 60 Vbeta and 13 Jbeta primers. Original data processing: Counted up in a later analysis, unique TCR beta chains came to some 80 million, with around 11 million shared. The assay was immunoSEQ multiplex PCR, and TCRdb's table has in-frame clones only and misses some. That table is the source of V, J and clone size, and D and trimming were worked out from the DNA. The sample holds 150,000 to 200,000 clones, around 82% seen once. The source of the sample is a study of cytomegalovirus exposure and HLA in healthy donors. Study-wide results and caveats: Differences between HLA loci emerged in a later analysis of TCR association rates, with DRB1 most and HLA-C fewest. Cytomegalovirus-associated status was assigned to more than 150 TCR beta chains.

Sequenced: PBMCs. The V call is TRBV6-1, the J call TRBJ2-7; 7 bases line up with TRBD1. This sequence was found in a boy aged 5-17 years in good health and CMV-seronegative. CDR3 sequence reads: CASRAGGGTYEQYF. The CDR3 DNA is TGTGCCAGCAGGGCAGGGGGTGGAACCTACGAGCAGTACTTC.